This TCR beta chain comes out of a study of OX40 agonist ivuxolimab in advanced cancers. At the level of the study: In this cohort, patients received ivuxolimab, an agonistic anti-OX40 (CD134) antibody.

Sampled blood was obtained at baseline, cycle 4 day 1, and cycle 7 day 1. This CDR3 contains 14 residues. The ends lost 6 bases at V and 2 bases at J; junction bases unmatched: 7. From germline, CDR1 is MDHEN and CDR2 SYDVKM. The protocol was immunoSEQ multiplex PCR, while the TCRdb copy is restricted to in-frame clones and leaves out a portion. Here the sample spans approximately 21,000 clones, 84% being singletons. Points from the study as a whole: Among the lowest peripheral clonal expansion occurred in 0.1-3.0 mg/kg partial responders.

There are a few counts of this clone. Its antigen remains unknown. The material sequenced was CD4+ or CD8+ T cells sorted from blood, taken in a trial of the OX40 agonist ivuxolimab. This sequence originates from an adult with an advanced solid tumor such as melanoma, head and neck, liver or kidney cancer. The chain couples TRBV28 to TRBJ2-7, with TRBD2 identical over 7 bases. As DNA, the CDR3 is TGTGCCAGCAGCCTCGGGGGGTCTGCCTACGAGCAGTACTTC. Its protein is CASSLGGSAYEQYF. The full variable domain, in which reference TRBV28 and TRBJ2-7 provide the parts outside the CDR3, is DVKVTQSSRYLVKRTGEKVFLECVQDMDHENMFWYRQDPGLGLRLIYFSYDVKMKEKGDIPEGYSVSREKKERFSLILESASTNQTSMYLCASSLGGSAYEQYFGPGTRLTVT.